The 31 T cell receptor beta chains presented below share a single source sample, sequenced in a study of blood T cell repertoires in COVID-19. Clones were read by immunoSEQ multiplex PCR, and TCRdb kept only the in-frame ones, dropping some. The profile shows tens of thousands of clones, 88% of them singletons. The sequenced sample consisted of peripheral blood. These receptors came from a man aged 50-59 years with active COVID-19.

As to this clone: This same CDR3 is encoded by further DNA sequences in the sample. V is TRBV5-1 and J is TRBJ1-4, with 9 bases that match TRBD1. This CDR3 region has 14 residues. Per germline, CDR1 SGHRS and CDR2 YFSETQ. Trimming took 4 bases from V and 5 from J; bases not matched to a gene: 3. This chain's CDR3 is CASSLGQGNEKLFF. In DNA, the CDR3 is TGCGCCAGCAGCCTGGGACAGGGAAATGAAAAACTGTTTTTT. Full variable domain (rest looked up from reference TRBV5-1 and TRBJ1-4): KAGVTQTPRYLIKTRGQQVTLSCSPISGHRSVSWYQQTPGQGLQFLFEYFSETQRNKGNFPGRFSGRQFSNSRSEMNVSTLELGDSALYLCASSLGQGNEKLFFGSGTQLSVL.

Only one count was recorded for this clone. This chain joins TRBV7-2 and TRBJ2-3; 10 bases align to TRBD2. CDR3 length: 17 amino acids. V dropped 3 bases and J dropped 1; count of bases not matched to a gene: 7. CDR1 is SGHTA and CDR2 is FQGNSA in the germline V gene. CDR3 DNA: TGTGCCAGCAGCTTCCTTTGGACTAGCGGACGCACAGATACGCAGTATTTT. Its protein is CASSFLWTSGRTDTQYF.

In its sample, this clone was seen once. The CDR3 protein is CASSLAGLDNSPLHF. CDR3 bases: TGCGCCAGCAGCTTGGCAGGTTTAGATAATTCACCCCTCCACTTT. This chain uses TRBV5-1 with TRBJ1-6; no reliable D call. Trimming removed 0 bases from V and 5 bases from J, with 9 bases in between. The germline gives CDR1 SGHRS, CDR2 YFSETQ. The CDR3 spans 15 residues. Based on the CDR3 plus reference TRBV5-1 and TRBJ1-6, the full variable domain is KAGVTQTPRYLIKTRGQQVTLSCSPISGHRSVSWYQQTPGQGLQFLFEYFSETQRNKGNFPGRFSGRQFSNSRSEMNVSTLELGDSALYLCASSLAGLDNSPLHFGNGTRLTVT.

This rearrangement joins TRBV6-5 to TRBJ1-2; 7 positions match TRBD1. J gave up 0 bases and V 4 bases, and 8 bases lay outside the gene matches. The CDR3 has 16 amino acids. CDR1 is MNHEY, CDR2 SVGAGI, per germline. DNA of the CDR3: TGTGCCAGCAGTTCCGCCTGGACAGGATCTAACTATGGCTACACCTTC. Residues: CASSSAWTGSNYGYTF.

The chain combines TRBV5-6 with TRBJ2-5; D is uncertain. The CDR3 spans 11 residues. Germline V lookup: CDR1 SGHDT, CDR2 YYEEEE. The ends were cut back, 1 base at V and 5 bases at J, with 3 bases in the middle. In DNA form, the CDR3 reads TGTGCCAGCAGCTTGTCGGAGACCCAGTACTTC. Translating gives CASSLSETQYF. Full variable domain (outside the CDR3, taken from reference TRBV5-6 and TRBJ2-5): DAGVTQSPTHLIKTRGQQVTLRCSPKSGHDTVSWYQQALGQGPQFIFQYYEEEERQRGNFPDRFSGHQFPNYSSELNVNALLLGDSALYLCASSLSETQYFGPGTRLLVL.

This clone occurred once. The chain links TRBV11-2 to TRBJ1-1; D is unclear. V was clipped by 7 bases and J by 1 base, with 10 bases between them. There are 13 residues in the CDR3. The germline V gene has CDR1 SGHAT and CDR2 FQNNGV. The CDR3 DNA follows: TGTGCCAGCATTTTAACGCGGAACACTGAAGCTTTCTTT. This translates into CASILTRNTEAFF.

The V gene is TRBV2, the J gene TRBJ2-7, with D possibly being TRBD1 (5 bases). Germline assignment: CDR1 SNHLY and CDR2 FYNNEI. V lost 0 bases and J lost 5, with 11 bases in between. The CDR3 extends over 14 amino acids. CDR3 bases: TGTGCCAGCAGTGAAGCGGACGACAGCGACGAGCAGTACTTC. Translating gives CASSEADDSDEQYF.

This chain joins TRBV2 and TRBJ1-2; TRBD1 matches 7 bases. The germline CDR1 and CDR2 sequences are SNHLY and FYNNEI. V was clipped by 2 bases and J by 5 bases; unmatched bases: 14. The CDR3 contains 17 residues. This CDR3 is CASSERWYRGFFYGYTF. CDR3 coding DNA: TGTGCCAGCAGTGAAAGATGGTACAGGGGATTCTTTTATGGCTACACCTTC. The full variable domain, with the rest looked up from reference TRBV2 and TRBJ1-2, is EPEVTQTPSHQVTQMGQEVILRCVPISNHLYFYWYRQILGQKVEFLVSFYNNEISEKSEIFDDQFSVERPDGSNFTLKIRSTKLEDSAMYFCASSERWYRGFFYGYTFGSGTRLTVV.

This chain links TRBV10-3 with TRBJ1-2, with a tentative D call TRBD1 (6 bases). The V end lost 7 bases, the J end lost 2 bases, and 8 bases lay between the germline ends. Germline-derived CDR1 and CDR2 are ENHRY and SYGVKD. CDR3 size: 12 residues. In DNA form, the CDR3 reads TGTGCCATCACCGGACAGAACTATGGCTACACCTTC. This gives the protein CAITGQNYGYTF.

V usage is TRBV15 and J usage is TRBJ2-5; no clear D gene. The germline gives CDR1 LNHNV, CDR2 YYDKDF (reference sequence). The CDR3 consists of 13 residues. Trimming stripped 1 base from V and 5 bases from J, with 8 bases between. The CDR3 spells CATSRGAGETQYF. The DNA of the CDR3 is TGTGCCACCAGCAGAGGGGCTGGGGAGACCCAGTACTTC.

Written as DNA, the CDR3 is TGTGCCAGCAGCCTGGGACATAGGTACGAGCAGTACTTC. Protein sequence: CASSLGHRYEQYF. V usage is TRBV6-2 or TRBV6-3 and J usage is TRBJ2-7; D perhaps matches TRBD1 (6 bases). Trimming removed 6 bases at V and 4 bases at J, with 13 bases between. Looked up from germline, CDR1 is MNHEY and CDR2 is SVGEGT. This CDR3 is built from 13 residues.

The rearrangement uses TRBV29-1 and TRBJ1-2; 11 bases fit TRBD1. The CDR3 runs 15 residues. Germline V gene lookup returns CDR1 SQVTM and CDR2 ANQGSEA. J was trimmed by 2 bases and V by 6 bases; bases with no gene match: 8. DNA of the CDR3: TGCAGCGTGGACAGGGGGCTTAGAACAAACTATGGCTACACCTTC. This codes for CSVDRGLRTNYGYTF.

The CDR3 sequence is CASSYSLTDTQYF. For the CDR3, the DNA is TGTGCCAGCAGCTACTCCCTCACAGATACGCAGTATTTT. This sequence joins TRBV7-6 and TRBJ2-3; D remains ambiguous. The germline V and J ends were trimmed by 4 bases and 2 bases, with 7 bases remaining between them. The germline gives CDR1 SGHVS, CDR2 FNYEAQ. This CDR3 contains 13 residues.

The gene calls are TRBV28 and TRBJ2-6; D might be TRBD1 (5 bases). Germline V gives CDR1 MDHEN, CDR2 SYDVKM. The CDR3 length is 19 residues. Deletions cut 7 bases from V and 2 bases from J, with 24 bases between. In nucleotides, the CDR3 is TGTGCCAGCACCTCCCCTATGACAGTAGCCGGGCCTGGGGCCAACGTCCTGACTTTC. As protein: CASTSPMTVAGPGANVLTF.

This chain connects TRBV4-1 to TRBJ2-5; 8 bases agree with TRBD1. Germline assignment: CDR1 MGHRA and CDR2 YSYEKL. After removal of 5 bases from V and 4 bases from J, the junction contained 3 bases not matched to a gene. CDR3 length: 13 amino acids. The CDR3 loop is CASSGQGRETQYF. The DNA for the CDR3 is TGCGCCAGCAGCGGACAGGGAAGAGAGACCCAGTACTTC.

The chain links TRBV3-1 (or the pseudogene TRBV3-2) to TRBJ1-1, with TRBD1 as a possible D gene (5 bases). The V gene's germline CDR1 is LGHDT and CDR2 YNNKEL (reference sequence). This CDR3 contains 15 residues. The V gene lost 0 bases and the J gene lost 6 bases, with 14 bases spanning the gap. The CDR3 DNA sequence: TGTGCCAGCAGCCAAGATAGGAGGGGTACACCTGAAGCTTTCTTT. This codes for CASSQDRRGTPEAFF.

The chain links TRBV4-1 to TRBJ2-3; TRBD2 is a possible D gene (7 bases). V was pared by 4 bases and J by 1 base, with 15 bases between. The germline CDR1 and CDR2 sequences are MGHRA and YSYEKL. The CDR3 has 16 residues. The CDR3 DNA follows: TGCGCCAGCAGCCTACGCGGGGGCTCTGGCACAGATACGCAGTATTTT. It encodes CASSLRGGSGTDTQYF.

This sequence joins TRBV7-2 and TRBJ1-1; TRBD1 agrees at 7 bases. This CDR3 comprises 17 residues. After removal of 2 bases from V and 3 bases from J, the junction contained 12 bases not matched to a gene. Germline V gene lookup returns CDR1 SGHTA and CDR2 FQGNSA. CDR3 in DNA: TGTGCCAGCAGCTTACACTTACTAGGGACAGCTTACACTGAAGCTTTCTTT. This translates into CASSLHLLGTAYTEAFF.

The chain is built from TRBV29-1 and TRBJ1-2, with a weak D call TRBD1 (5 bases). Germline values: CDR1 SQVTM, CDR2 ANQGSEA. This CDR3 region has 14 residues. Trimming removed 3 bases at V and 5 bases at J, with 16 bases between. The CDR3 is CSVDLGTGGYGYTF. In nucleotides, the CDR3 is TGCAGCGTTGATCTAGGGACCGGGGGTTATGGCTACACCTTC.

V gene TRBV11-2 combines with J gene TRBJ2-7; tentatively, D is TRBD2 (7 bases). CDR1 is SGHAT and CDR2 is FQNNGV in the germline V gene. The CDR3 runs 15 residues. V was cut by 1 base and J by 4 bases, with 14 bases left in between. The CDR3 DNA follows: TGTGCCAGCAGCTTAGTAAGGGGGGGCGTTTACGAGCAGTACTTC. Translated, it gives CASSLVRGGVYEQYF.

V usage is TRBV6-5 and J usage is TRBJ1-2; D gene ambiguous. The CDR3 is 13 residues long. V was pared by 4 bases and J by 0 bases, with 6 bases between. CDR1 is MNHEY, CDR2 SVGAGI, per germline. The CDR3 loop is CASSLTPNYGYTF. CDR3 DNA sequence: TGTGCCAGCAGTTTGACACCTAACTATGGCTACACCTTC.

The gene calls are TRBV2 and TRBJ2-3; D gene unclear. Trimming removed 3 bases from V and 5 bases from J, with 12 bases in between. The CDR3 length is 14 residues. The germline CDR1 and CDR2 sequences are SNHLY and FYNNEI. The CDR3 sequence is CASSERLVGDTQYF. CDR3 in DNA: TGTGCCAGCAGTGAGAGGCTAGTGGGAGATACGCAGTATTTT.

The rearrangement links TRBV6-6 to TRBJ1-5; 12 bases line up with TRBD1. This CDR3 is built from 15 residues. The V and J ends lost 5 bases and 6 bases, in that order; junction bases with no gene match: 5. Looked up from germline, CDR1 is MNHNY and CDR2 is SVGAGI (reference sequence). CDR3 region: CASSGGGQGAQPQHF. The CDR3, as DNA: TGTGCCAGCAGTGGGGGGGGACAGGGGGCTCAGCCCCAGCATTTT.

V usage is TRBV7-2 and J usage is TRBJ2-2, with TRBD2 as a possible D gene (6 bases). The CDR3 sequence is 14 residues long. Germline V gives CDR1 SGHTA, CDR2 FQGNSA. Trimming took off 5 bases at V and 5 bases at J, with 12 bases between the two ends. Here the CDR3 DNA reads TGTGCCAGCAGCACCACCCGGGGGACCGGGGAGCTGTTTTTT. The encoded protein is CASSTTRGTGELFF.

The genes are TRBV13 and TRBJ1-3; perhaps TRBD1 as D (6 bases). CDR3 length equals 14 residues. V was trimmed by 8 bases and J by 5 bases, leaving 16 bases between them. CDR1 is PRHDT and CDR2 is FYEKMQ in the germline V gene (reference sequence). The CDR3 DNA is TGTGCCAGCGAATTAGTGGGGGCGAGAAACACCATATATTTT. This encodes CASELVGARNTIYF.

This chain links TRBV10-1 with TRBJ1-2; D is uncertain. V shed 3 bases and J shed 3 bases, with 8 bases lying between them. Germline CDR1 WNHNN, CDR2 SYGVQD (reference sequence). The CDR3 totals 13 residues. CDR3 sequence (DNA): TGCGCCAGCAGTGAAAGGGAGGACTATGGCTACACCTTC. It translates to CASSEREDYGYTF.

This sequence joins TRBV9 and TRBJ2-3, with D maybe TRBD1 (7 bases). The V gene lost 4 bases and the J gene lost 0 bases, with 15 bases spanning the gap. CDR3 length: 16 amino acids. Per germline, CDR1 SGDLS and CDR2 YYNGEE. The CDR3 loop is CASSSTGAGSTDTQYF. CDR3 bases: TGTGCCAGCAGCTCAACAGGGGCGGGGAGCACAGATACGCAGTATTTT.

The chain uses TRBV15 and TRBJ2-1; 8 nucleotides match TRBD2. The V segment lost 0 bases and the J segment 0 bases; nucleotides outside the gene matches: 16. Germline CDR1 reads LNHNV; CDR2 reads YYDKDF (reference sequence). CDR3 size: 21 residues. CDR3 coding DNA: TGTGCCACCAGCAGAGATTCCGGTGTGGTAGCGGGGCGCAGCTCCTACAATGAGCAGTTCTTC. Protein: CATSRDSGVVAGRSSYNEQFF.

V and J are TRBV13 and TRBJ2-7, with D possibly TRBD2 on 5 matching bases. The germline gives CDR1 PRHDT, CDR2 FYEKMQ (reference sequence). Between the trimmed V and J ends, which lost 5 bases and 5 bases, there was a span of 16 bases. CDR3 length: 14 amino acids. CDR3 residues: CASSPTRRPDEQYF. The CDR3 DNA is TGTGCCAGCAGCCCTACTAGGCGCCCGGACGAGCAGTACTTC.

The table lists this clone with a few counts. The genes are TRBV7-2 and TRBJ1-4; D uncertain. CDR3 length: 15 residues. V was cut by 3 bases and J by 1 base, with 9 bases left in between. Germline V gives CDR1 SGHTA, CDR2 FQGNSA. CDR3 coding DNA: TGTGCCAGCAGCTTTTACGGCGGAACTAATGAAAAACTGTTTTTT. Translation: CASSFYGGTNEKLFF.

The CDR3 protein is CASSLGGSGGQETQYF. CDR3 nucleotide sequence: TGTGCCAGCAGTTTAGGAGGTTCGGGGGGGCAAGAGACCCAGTACTTC. V is TRBV28 and J is TRBJ2-5; 8 bases agree with TRBD2. Germline V CDR1 and CDR2: MDHEN, SYDVKM. CDR3 size: 16 residues. The ends lost 2 bases at V and 2 bases at J; junction bases unmatched: 7.